Sequencing of this TCR beta chain was carried out in a study of early stage breast cancer tumors. Findings and caveats of the study: Enriched TCRB sequences shared across patients were mostly commonly generated sequences. Tumor and normal breast were distinguished via blood comparison in most of the 16 patients.

V was shortened by 0 bases and J by 7 bases, with 10 bases between the two germline ends. The germline gives CDR1 MNHEY, CDR2 SMNVEV (reference sequence). CDR3 length equals 13 residues. Each sample had two DNA replicates, 0.5 ug blood or around 1.6 ug tissue. Method: immunoSEQ multiplex PCR; TCRdb's copy keeps in-frame clones and lacks some. The repertoire holds nearly 70,000 clones, with approximately 80% as singletons. Worth noting for this clone: Its target is unknown.

Specimen: blood. The sequence was obtained from a person aged 35-55 years with breast cancer. The gene calls are TRBV27 and TRBJ2-7; D is uncertain. For the CDR3, the DNA is TGTGCCAGCAGTTTATCACGCTCCCGGGAGCAGTACTTC. This codes for CASSLSRSREQYF.